The rows below give T cell receptor beta chains drawn from one sample of a study of cytomegalovirus exposure and HLA in healthy donors. Sequenced by immunoSEQ multiplex PCR; TCRdb stores in-frame clones only, minus some. The sample records about 180,000 clones, 75% to 90% being singletons. Material: PBMCs. The receptors were sampled from a man in his thirties or forties in good health and CMV-seropositive. CDR3s include the opening cysteine and the closing phenylalanine or tryptophan. D genes are given only for firm matches. Clone size appears in some rows only: once, few, many, or a class for an expanded clone.

v_gene	abundance	j_gene	d_gene	CDR3aa	CDR3nt
TRBV7-6	.	TRBJ2-7	.	CASSLVSLGDTVAYEQYF	TGTGCCAGCAGCTTAGTATCCTTAGGGGACACCGTTGCCTACGAGCAGTACTTC
TRBV5-1	.	TRBJ1-3	.	CASSLAVRGGNTIYF	TGCGCCAGCAGCTTGGCCGTGAGAGGGGGAAACACCATATATTTT
TRBV4-1	.	TRBJ2-3	TRBD2	CASSRTSGRRTDTQYF	TGCGCCAGCAGCCGCACTAGCGGGAGACGGACAGATACGCAGTATTTT
TRBV6-1	few	TRBJ1-1	TRBD1	CASSVPGQRVSAFF	TGTGCCAGCAGTGTACCGGGACAGCGGGTGTCAGCTTTCTTT
TRBV2	.	TRBJ2-7	TRBD1	CASSPTGGEISYEQYF	TGTGCCAGCAGTCCAACAGGGGGCGAAATCTCCTACGAGCAGTACTTC
TRBV27	.	TRBJ1-5	.	CASSLRGSGQPQHF	TGTGCCAGCAGTTTACGTGGGTCGGGTCAGCCCCAGCATTTT
TRBV9	.	TRBJ2-2	TRBD2	CASSAPVGGDTGELFF	TGTGCCAGCAGCGCACCGGTTGGGGGGGACACCGGGGAGCTGTTTTTT
TRBV27	.	TRBJ1-2	.	CASRLQEDLGEVYGYTF	TGTGCCAGCAGGCTTCAGGAAGATCTTGGTGAAGTCTATGGCTACACCTTC
TRBV15	.	TRBJ1-2	.	CATSRDRTGTYGYTF	TGTGCCACCAGCAGAGATAGAACAGGAACCTATGGCTACACCTTC
TRBV7-8	.	TRBJ2-6	TRBD2	CASSPRGNLEANVLTF	TGTGCCAGCAGCCCGCGGGGGAACCTCGAGGCCAACGTCCTGACTTTC
TRBV25-1	few	TRBJ2-7	TRBD2	CASSEEGSGRGKNEQYF	TGTGCCAGCAGTGAAGAGGGTAGCGGGAGAGGAAAGAACGAGCAGTACTTC
TRBV5-4	.	TRBJ2-2	TRBD2	CASSHHSDPGLVTGELFF	TGTGCCAGCAGCCATCACAGTGACCCGGGACTAGTTACCGGGGAGCTGTTTTTT
TRBV5-1	.	TRBJ1-2	TRBD1	CASSSKAGTGGDGYTF	TGCGCCAGCAGCTCCAAAGCCGGGACAGGGGGCGATGGCTACACCTTC
TRBV28	.	TRBJ1-1	TRBD1	CASSSTGTGGMRAFF	TGTGCCAGCAGTTCCACCGGGACAGGGGGCATGAGGGCTTTCTTT
TRBV12-5	.	TRBJ1-1	.	CASGRSGTSYTEAFF	TGTGCTAGTGGTCGGTCCGGGACATCGTACACTGAAGCTTTCTTT
TRBV15	.	TRBJ2-7	.	CATSSIIPSREQYF	TGTGCCACCAGCAGTATTATACCGAGTCGGGAGCAGTACTTC
TRBV5-4	once	TRBJ2-5	TRBD2	CASSLRTSQETQYF	TGTGCCAGCAGCTTGCGGACTAGCCAAGAGACCCAGTACTTC
TRBV6-5	.	TRBJ2-5	.	CASWEAGYQETQYF	TGTGCCAGCTGGGAGGCGGGCTATCAAGAGACCCAGTACTTC
TRBV30	.	TRBJ2-1	.	CAWSVGSVEQFF	TGTGCCTGGAGTGTCGGGAGCGTTGAGCAGTTCTTC
TRBV6-1	once	TRBJ2-7	TRBD1	CASTPGQGFYEQYF	TGTGCCAGCACACCGGGACAGGGTTTTTACGAGCAGTACTTC
TRBV7-9	once	TRBJ2-3	.	CASSLGTGLPTDTQYF	TGTGCCAGCAGCTTAGGGACTGGACTACCCACAGATACGCAGTATTTT
TRBV19	.	TRBJ1-5	.	CASSQRSSNQPQHF	TGTGCCAGTAGTCAACGGAGTAGCAATCAGCCCCAGCATTTT
TRBV10-3	.	TRBJ1-2	.	CAISESGYGYTF	TGTGCCATCAGTGAGTCCGGTTATGGCTACACCTTC
TRBV5-1	.	TRBJ2-1	TRBD2	CASSITSGRFSVHEQFF	TGCGCCAGCAGCATCACTAGCGGGAGATTCTCCGTACATGAGCAGTTCTTC
TRBV28	.	TRBJ1-2	.	CASSSLGEDYGYTF	TGTGCCAGCAGTTCCCTAGGAGAAGACTATGGCTACACCTTC
TRBV27	.	TRBJ1-2	TRBD1	CASSLGQGPQVGGYTF	TGTGCCAGCAGTTTGGGACAGGGGCCGCAAGTCGGCGGCTACACCTTC
TRBV11-2	once	TRBJ2-1	.	CASSLDRSQVTYNEQFF	TGTGCCAGCAGCTTAGATCGATCACAGGTTACCTACAATGAGCAGTTCTTC
TRBV7-8	.	TRBJ2-1	TRBD2	CASSAHPGLAPDEQFF	TGTGCCAGCAGCGCACACCCGGGACTAGCCCCCGATGAGCAGTTCTTC
TRBV5-8	.	TRBJ1-1	TRBD1	CAKGGPEPLGINTEAFF	TGTGCCAAAGGGGGCCCGGAACCCCTCGGAATTAACACTGAAGCTTTCTTT
TRBV7-9	.	TRBJ2-5	.	CASSFTTSQETQYF	TGTGCCAGCAGCTTCACGACAAGCCAAGAGACCCAGTACTTC
TRBV5-1	.	TRBJ2-6	.	CASSLDSSPGANVLTF	TGCGCCAGCAGCTTGGACAGTTCCCCTGGGGCCAACGTCCTGACTTTC
TRBV5-1	.	TRBJ2-7	.	CASSLASEQYF	TGCGCCAGCAGCTTGGCGAGTGAGCAGTACTTC
TRBV2	once	TRBJ2-3	TRBD2	CASNRLAGNIDTQYF	TGTGCCAGCAACCGACTAGCGGGAAATATAGATACGCAGTATTTT
TRBV30	.	TRBJ2-2	TRBD2	CAWSPVSGLAGTGELFF	TGTGCCTGGAGTCCCGTCTCTGGGCTAGCGGGCACCGGGGAGCTGTTTTTT
TRBV6-5	.	TRBJ1-2	TRBD1	CASSYADRGGNGYTF	TGTGCCAGCAGTTACGCAGACAGGGGCGGCAATGGCTACACCTTC
TRBV10-1	.	TRBJ1-2	.	CASSERTVFGYTF	TGCGCCAGCAGTGAAAGAACAGTGTTTGGCTACACCTTC
TRBV9	.	TRBJ1-2	TRBD1	CASSVGGQASNYGYTF	TGTGCCAGCAGCGTAGGAGGACAGGCCTCGAACTATGGCTACACCTTC
TRBV7-6	.	TRBJ2-3	.	CASTQGWGGTDTQYF	TGTGCCAGCACCCAGGGATGGGGGGGCACAGATACGCAGTATTTT
TRBV7-6	.	TRBJ1-1	.	CASSLAGPGTEAFF	TGTGCCAGCAGCTTAGCGGGGCCGGGCACTGAAGCTTTCTTT
TRBV11-2	.	TRBJ2-7	TRBD2	CASSPSGAPYEQYF	TGTGCCAGCAGCCCGAGCGGGGCGCCCTACGAGCAGTACTTC
TRBV28	.	TRBJ1-1	TRBD1	CASSLIRQGNTEAFF	TGTGCCAGCAGTTTAATAAGACAGGGAAACACTGAAGCTTTCTTT
TRBV5-4	.	TRBJ1-6	.	CASSLDISSPRALHF	TGTGCCAGCTCATTGGACATTTCGAGCCCCCGCGCCCTCCACTTT
TRBV29-1	.	TRBJ1-2	.	CSVEDRTPVYGYTF	TGCAGCGTTGAAGACCGTACACCAGTCTATGGCTACACCTTC
TRBV7-2	.	TRBJ2-7	TRBD2	CASSLTSGGLYEQYF	TGTGCCAGCAGCCTCACTAGCGGGGGGTTGTACGAGCAGTACTTC